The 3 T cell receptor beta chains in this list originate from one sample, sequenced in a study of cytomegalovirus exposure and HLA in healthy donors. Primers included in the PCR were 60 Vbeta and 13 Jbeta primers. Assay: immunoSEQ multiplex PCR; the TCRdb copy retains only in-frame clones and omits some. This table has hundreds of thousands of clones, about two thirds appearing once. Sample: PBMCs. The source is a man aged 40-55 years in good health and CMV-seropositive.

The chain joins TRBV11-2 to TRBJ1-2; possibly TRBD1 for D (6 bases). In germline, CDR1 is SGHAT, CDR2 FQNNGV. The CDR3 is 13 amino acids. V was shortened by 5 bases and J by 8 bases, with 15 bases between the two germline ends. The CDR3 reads CASSLSYRDGYTF. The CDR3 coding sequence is TGTGCCAGCAGCCTATCATACAGGGACGGCTACACCTTC.

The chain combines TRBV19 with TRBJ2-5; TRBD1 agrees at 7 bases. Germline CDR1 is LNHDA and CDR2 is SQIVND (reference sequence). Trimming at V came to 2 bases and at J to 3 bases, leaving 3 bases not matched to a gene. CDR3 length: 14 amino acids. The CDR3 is CASSILGGKETQYF. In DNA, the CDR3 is TGTGCCAGTAGTATACTAGGGGGCAAAGAGACCCAGTACTTC.

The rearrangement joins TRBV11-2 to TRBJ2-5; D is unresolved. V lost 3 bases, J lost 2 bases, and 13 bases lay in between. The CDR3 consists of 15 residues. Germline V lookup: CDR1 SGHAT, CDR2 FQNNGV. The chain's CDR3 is CASSLELKVQETQYF. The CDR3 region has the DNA TGTGCCAGCAGCTTGGAGCTTAAGGTTCAAGAGACCCAGTACTTC.